These T cell receptor beta chains were read from a single sample in a study of cytomegalovirus exposure and HLA in healthy donors. Using immunoSEQ multiplex PCR, the repertoire was profiled, and TCRdb retains in-frame clones only, with some absent. The data show more than 100,000 clones, with approximately 78% seen just once and just over 8% held by the top ten. Sequencing was done on a sample of PBMCs. Receptors were obtained from a woman aged 45-59 years in good health and CMV-seropositive. CDR3s include the opening cysteine and the closing phenylalanine or tryptophan.

>TRBV11-2|TRBJ2-7
CASSPLTNSYEQYF
>TRBV5-1|TRBJ2-7
CASSSPGLGTYEQYF
>TRBV11-2|TRBJ2-7
CASKTGSGSYEQYF
>TRBV5-1|TRBJ2-3
CASSLYRGGSSTDTQYF
>TRBV28|TRBJ2-7
CASTLREGYYEQYF
>TRBV28|TRBJ2-3
CASSSLAGGLDTQYF
>TRBV30|TRBJ1-1
CAWMIRLNTEAFF
>TRBV4-1|TRBJ2-7
CASSREGRDYEQYF
>TRBV5-4|TRBJ2-1
CASSSGLGTYNEQFF
>TRBV28|TRBJ1-1
CASSLVRGAGNTEAFF
>TRBV15|TRBJ2-7
CATRGGTRSYEQYF
>TRBV29-1|TRBJ2-5
CSVSGQAQETQYF
>TRBV18|TRBJ2-7
CASSNRSGQGSQYF
>TRBV15|TRBJ2-7
CATRRDYAAEQCF
>TRBV18|TRBJ2-5
CASSPNSGRLKETQYF
>TRBV7-2|TRBJ1-1
CASSLAVGGTEAFF
>TRBV2|TRBJ1-1
CASSVDTEAFF
>TRBV4-3|TRBJ2-3
CASSQEVGGAGTDTQYF
>TRBV19|TRBJ1-4
CASSIQSYSPQKLFF
>TRBV27|TRBJ1-5
CASSLDRGKNQPQHF